The rows below give T cell receptor beta chains drawn from one sample of a study of monozygotic twins with inflammatory bowel disease. TCRdb re-called the 5' RACE reads; one entry per CDR3 protein, DNA not given. The listing records about 210,000 distinct CDR3 sequences. Sequencing was done on a sample of blood. These receptors originate from a human donor with ulcerative colitis or Crohn's disease, or a healthy co-twin of an affected twin (not recorded which). CDR3s include the opening cysteine and the closing phenylalanine or tryptophan. Fields, in order: J gene, V gene, CDR3 protein.

TRBJ2-3,TRBV29-1,CSIIAATDTQYF
TRBJ1-1,TRBV6-5,CASSYSGNMNTEAFF
TRBJ1-5,TRBV12-3/TRBV12-4,CASSLIVGVEDRGQNQPQHF
TRBJ2-7,TRBV5-1,CASSSRTGGYEQYF
TRBJ2-2,TRBV5-6,CASSISGVGTGELFF
TRBJ1-5,TRBV20-1,CSAAPEGNQPQHF
TRBJ2-2,TRBV24-1,CATSQGTGELFF
TRBJ1-6,TRBV5-4,CASSSGTTGSPLHF
TRBJ1-2,TRBV12-3/TRBV12-4,CASSFSGAGGYTF
TRBJ2-7,TRBV7-2,CASRTGLAGVEQYF
TRBJ1-4,TRBV20-1,CSAAGQRATNEKLFF
TRBJ1-4,TRBV7-2,CASTRQIATNEKLFF
TRBJ2-1,TRBV20-1,CSAPSGTYNEQFF
TRBJ2-7,TRBV3-1,CASSQKRSRASYEQYF
TRBJ2-7,TRBV4-2,CASSQGFEQYF
TRBJ1-4,TRBV19,CASSPRTGTTNEKLFF
TRBJ2-1,TRBV5-1,CASSLVVSNEQFF
TRBJ2-2,TRBV30,CAWGTKTANTGELFF
TRBJ2-7,TRBV10-3,CAIGGQGGSYEQYF
TRBJ2-1,TRBV2,CASSEQWSYNEQFF
TRBJ2-7,TRBV4-3,CASSHGQHQYF
TRBJ2-3,TRBV29-1,CSVEGVTTTDTQYF
TRBJ2-5,TRBV7-2,CASSLAWETQYF
TRBJ2-1,TRBV9,CASSVTGGRTYNEQFF
TRBJ1-2,TRBV5-1,CASSPTGQGDYTF
TRBJ2-7,TRBV20-1,CSVAGAVGEQYF
TRBJ2-1,TRBV6-1,CASSPTQGLFSNEQFF
TRBJ2-3,TRBV29-1,CSVEENMAGLTDTQYF
TRBJ2-2,TRBV4-2,CASSQLAGGQSGGTGELFF
TRBJ2-1,TRBV7-9,CASSLGSGKVNEQFF
TRBJ1-2,TRBV12-3/TRBV12-4,CASRRQVYGYTF
TRBJ1-1,TRBV10-3,CAIRGGQGGTEAFF
TRBJ1-5,TRBV24-1,CATSDRNQPQHF
TRBJ2-7,TRBV7-3,CASSLSPGPPYEQYF
TRBJ2-5,TRBV18,CASSPPLDGTQYF
TRBJ2-5,TRBV11-1,CASSASLAGGQETQYF
TRBJ1-1,TRBV6-2/TRBV6-3,CASSYEGFSTEAFF
TRBJ1-6,TRBV12-3/TRBV12-4,CATRDSVNSPLHF
TRBJ1-2,TRBV25-1,CASSDIKRQHTF
TRBJ2-3,TRBV27,CASTPGISTDTQYF
TRBJ2-3,TRBV5-8,CASSFFTGWSTDTQYF
TRBJ2-1,TRBV6-2/TRBV6-3,CASLSGGIYNEQFF
TRBJ2-7,TRBV9,CASSSSGYEQYF
TRBJ1-5,TRBV19,CASSIRGGQPQHF
TRBJ2-2,TRBV7-9,CASSHRDILGELFF
TRBJ2-1,TRBV23-1,CASSQIGSVEDNEQFF
TRBJ1-1,TRBV3-1,CASRQVGNTEAFF
TRBJ2-1,TRBV29-1,CSVDLAGFYNEQFF
TRBJ2-2,TRBV6-5,CASSYSGPGWGTATGELFF
TRBJ2-1,TRBV5-1,CASSSGQGDHNEQFF